The next 24 T cell receptor beta chains were all read from a single sample in a study of T cells expressing NK-cell markers. TCRdb re-called the 5' RACE reads and shows each CDR3 protein once, DNA omitted. The sample is made up of several thousand distinct CDR3 sequences, and the top ten hold roughly 60% of it. The sample comprised blood T cells: a sorted CD56 or NKG2C T cell subset, CD4+ or CD8+ T cells, or bulk PBMC T cells (not recorded which). These TCRs come from a man aged 18 to 29 in good health.

This chain joins TRBV11-2 and TRBJ2-2; checking the TCRdb D call of TRBD2 is not possible without DNA. The CDR3 totals 15 residues. CDR1 SGHAT and CDR2 FQNNGV come from the germline V gene. The CDR3 sequence: CASSSSGGPRVELFF.

The CDR3 loop is CASSLGAGDGYTF. This chain links TRBV11-2 with TRBJ1-2; TCRdb's D call, TRBD1, is unchecked because there is no DNA. CDR3 length: 13 amino acids. CDR1 is SGHAT, CDR2 FQNNGV, per germline.

V is TRBV5-6 and J is TRBJ2-5; TCRdb's D call of TRBD2 is untestable without DNA. The CDR3 consists of 16 residues. Germline CDR1 and CDR2: SGHDT and YYEEEE. The CDR3 loop is CASSQGLAGAGETQYF.

The chain employs TRBV12-3 or TRBV12-4 and TRBJ2-3; TCRdb indicates TRBD1, and absent DNA this call remains unverified. The CDR3 extends over 16 amino acids. This chain's CDR3 is CASNSYPSARTDTQYF.

This chain joins TRBV24-1 and TRBJ2-5; TCRdb names TRBD1, which stays unverified in the absence of DNA. This CDR3 has 17 amino acids. CDR1 is KGHDR, CDR2 SFDVKD, per germline. This CDR3 is CATSDLRQGGYQETQYF.

This clonotype registers large by frequency. The rearrangement links TRBV4-3 to TRBJ2-1; lacking DNA, the TRBD1 call made by TCRdb goes unchecked. This CDR3 has 15 amino acids. Germline assignment: CDR1 LGHNA and CDR2 YSLEER. The CDR3: CASSPGTGGYNEQFF.

CDR3 protein: CASRWQGGTGELFF. This chain connects TRBV19 to TRBJ2-2; TCRdb proposes TRBD1, but this gene call is untestable without DNA. Germline-derived CDR1 and CDR2 are LNHDA and SQIVND (reference sequence). CDR3 length: 14 amino acids.

The chain uses TRBV28 and TRBJ2-1. This CDR3 is 12 amino acids long. The V gene's germline CDR1 is MDHEN and CDR2 SYDVKM. This CDR3 reads CATRPDHNEQFF. The whole variable domain, filled in from reference TRBV28 and TRBJ2-1, reads DVKVTQSSRYLVKRTGEKVFLECVQDMDHENMFWYRQDPGLGLRLIYFSYDVKMKEKGDIPEGYSVSREKKERFSLILESASTNQTSMYLCATRPDHNEQFFGPGTRLTVL.

This chain links TRBV6-2 or TRBV6-3 with TRBJ1-5. The CDR3 sequence is 14 residues long. Germline CDR1 MNHEY, CDR2 SVGEGT. The CDR3 loop is CASRTDGMSQPQHF.

The rearrangement uses TRBV6-2 or TRBV6-3 and TRBJ2-3. This CDR3 has 12 amino acids. Per germline, CDR1 MNHEY and CDR2 SVGEGT. The CDR3 protein is CASSYAADTQYF.

This sequence joins TRBV20-1 and TRBJ2-7; the D call from TCRdb, TRBD1, cannot be confirmed without DNA. CDR3 length: 15 amino acids. Germline V gives CDR1 DFQATT, CDR2 SNEGSKA (reference sequence). The CDR3 here is CSASPGLQGAYEQYF.

This clonotype is classed as medium-sized (0.01 to 0.1%) by frequency. The V gene is TRBV29-1, the J gene TRBJ2-7. The CDR3 totals 12 residues. The germline CDR1 and CDR2 sequences are SQVTM and ANQGSEA. CDR3 sequence reads: CSVGQGSYEQYF.

The rearrangement uses TRBV20-1 and TRBJ2-7; without DNA, the TCRdb call of TRBD2 cannot be checked. Looked up from germline, CDR1 is DFQATT and CDR2 is SNEGSKA (reference sequence). This CDR3 comprises 13 residues. The CDR3 spells CSARGGREYEQYF.

Considering frequency, this clonotype is medium-sized (0.01 to 0.1%). The CDR3 spells CAISGAGTSGSVDEQFF. The chain carries TRBV10-3 and TRBJ2-1; TCRdb indicates TRBD2, and absent DNA this call remains unverified. The CDR3 extends over 17 amino acids. Germline V gene sequence: CDR1 ENHRY, CDR2 SYGVKD.

The chain has TRBV7-2 and TRBJ2-3; lacking DNA, the TRBD1 call made by TCRdb goes unchecked. This CDR3 spans 13 amino acids. CDR1 is SGHTA and CDR2 is FQGNSA in the germline V gene. CDR3: CASSIRQGRTQYF.

The chain uses TRBV29-1 and TRBJ1-2. The CDR3 extends over 12 amino acids. Germline-derived CDR1 and CDR2 are SQVTM and ANQGSEA. CDR3 region: CSVYYLSYGYTF.

This clonotype is classed as medium-sized (0.01 to 0.1%) by frequency. The V and J genes are TRBV27 and TRBJ2-1; TCRdb reports TRBD2, a call that lacks DNA to check it against. In germline, CDR1 is MNHEY, CDR2 SMNVEV (reference sequence). The CDR3 contains 16 residues. The CDR3 loop is CASSQVAGGEGYEQFF.

The CDR3 protein is CASSTRKTQYF. The J gene is TRBJ2-5, the V gene TRBV12-3 or TRBV12-4; TCRdb reports TRBD1, a call that lacks DNA to check it against. The CDR3 totals 11 residues.

This sequence joins TRBV6-1 and TRBJ2-1; TCRdb picks TRBD2, but there is no DNA to check that call. CDR1 is MNHNS, CDR2 SASEGT, per germline. The CDR3 runs 17 residues. The CDR3 loop is CASSTTAGTSSYNEQFF.

The rearrangement joins TRBV7-8 to TRBJ2-3; TCRdb indicates TRBD2, and absent DNA this call remains unverified. Germline V lookup: CDR1 SGHVS, CDR2 FQNEAQ. The CDR3 spans 16 residues. CDR3 protein: CASSEGTSGSTDTQYF.

The rearrangement uses TRBV3-1 and TRBJ2-2; TCRdb selects TRBD2, and the lack of DNA leaves this call unchecked. From germline, CDR1 is LGHDT and CDR2 YNNKEL (reference sequence). The CDR3 totals 15 residues. The chain's CDR3 is CASSRGLEAPGELFF.

The rearrangement uses TRBV6-1 and TRBJ2-1; the D call from TCRdb, TRBD1, cannot be confirmed without DNA. Germline V lookup: CDR1 MNHNS, CDR2 SASEGT. This CDR3 region has 15 residues. CDR3 loop: CASSAGGRGAGEQFF.

V usage is TRBV18 and J usage is TRBJ2-5. Germline lookup yields CDR1 KGHSH and CDR2 LQKENI. The CDR3 length is 15 residues. The CDR3 region is CASSSNQVLQETQYF.

The chain couples TRBV4-2 to TRBJ2-1; the D gene TCRdb calls, TRBD2, cannot be checked with no DNA. Germline V gives CDR1 LGHNA, CDR2 YNFKEQ. The length of the CDR3 is 18 residues. CDR3 residues: CASSHGTSGVGLYNEQFF.